A single sample gave rise to the 10 T cell receptor beta chains below, sequenced in a study of blood T cell repertoires in COVID-19 (dated by TCRdb to the early 2020s). Libraries were constructed by the immunoSEQ multiplex PCR assay. What TCRdb holds here is the immuneACCESS table cut down to in-frame rearrangements. Part of the clones is not present; checked against another copy, under half of the missing clones reflect an unresolved V gene, and the others are unexplained. The sample profile shows around 150,000 clones; over 80% of them were found once. In total, the top ten clones hold roughly 5% of the sample. Sequenced: PBMCs or T cells enriched from blood (not recorded which). These receptors all stem from a man aged 65 to 85 who had been exposed to COVID-19.

CDR3 loop: CASSQDTGDGYTF. The CDR3 DNA reads as TGCGCCAGCAGCCAAGATACAGGGGACGGCTACACCTTC. The V call is TRBV4-1, the J call TRBJ1-2; 7 bases fit TRBD1. The germline CDR1 and CDR2 sequences are MGHRA and YSYEKL. The CDR3 runs 13 residues. V was clipped by 0 bases and J by 8 bases; unmatched bases: 3.

The rearrangement uses TRBV24-1 and TRBJ2-2, with 7 bases matching TRBD1. Germline CDR1 and CDR2: KGHDR and SFDVKD. V lost 6 bases to trimming and J lost 0 bases; unmatched junction nucleotides: 3. CDR3 length equals 15 residues. This CDR3 reads CATSLQGANTGELFF. CDR3 nucleotides: TGTGCCACCAGTCTTCAGGGGGCGAACACCGGGGAGCTGTTTTTT.

The V and J genes are TRBV4-1 and TRBJ2-7, with 9 bases that match TRBD1. Per germline, CDR1 MGHRA and CDR2 YSYEKL. The CDR3 runs 17 residues. V dropped 4 bases and J dropped 7; count of bases not matched to a gene: 17. Written as DNA, the CDR3 is TGCGCCAGCAGCCGGGATAATCAGGACAGGGGTGTGTGGGAGCAGTACTTC. Amino acid sequence: CASSRDNQDRGVWEQYF.

The chain carries TRBV25-1 and TRBJ2-7; D possibly corresponds to TRBD1 (6 bases). The CDR3 sequence is 12 residues long. Trimming stripped 4 bases from V and 3 bases from J, with 7 bases between. Germline V gene sequence: CDR1 MGHDK, CDR2 SYGVNS. The chain's CDR3 is CASSGRGYEQYF. The CDR3 DNA reads TGTGCCAGCAGTGGCAGGGGCTACGAGCAGTACTTC.

For the CDR3, the DNA is TGTGCCAGCAGCTTTTCCGCAGGGCGAGGTGGCTATGGCTACACCTTC. Its protein is CASSFSAGRGGYGYTF. V and J are TRBV7-9 and TRBJ1-2; D possibly corresponds to TRBD1 (5 bases). The CDR3 spans 16 residues. The V and J ends lost 3 bases and 4 bases respectively, with 18 bases between them. Germline loops: CDR1 SEHNR, CDR2 FQNEAQ (reference sequence).

The rearrangement joins TRBV18 to TRBJ1-1; the match to TRBD1 covers 7 bases. This CDR3 is 16 amino acids long. In germline, CDR1 is KGHSH, CDR2 LQKENI. Trimming at V came to 0 bases and at J to 2 bases, leaving 6 bases not matched to a gene. The CDR3 region is CASSPPNRGLNTEAFF. CDR3 bases: TGTGCCAGCTCACCACCTAACAGGGGATTAAACACTGAAGCTTTCTTT.

This chain connects TRBV24-1 to TRBJ1-5; no clear D gene. Germline V CDR1 and CDR2: KGHDR, SFDVKD. The V end lost 4 bases, the J end lost 4 bases, and 4 bases lay between the germline ends. This CDR3 spans 12 amino acids. CDR3 DNA sequence: TGTGCCACCAGTGAGTCAAATCAGCCCCAGCATTTT. As protein: CATSESNQPQHF.

The V call is TRBV6-2 or TRBV6-3, the J call TRBJ1-5; 8 bases are shared with TRBD1. The CDR3 length is 15 residues. The J segment lost 3 bases and the V segment lost 1 base, leaving 2 bases of the junction unmatched. Germline CDR1 and CDR2: MNHEY and SVGEGT. The CDR3 loop reads CASSYWTGPNQPQHF. CDR3 sequence (DNA): TGTGCCAGCAGTTACTGGACAGGGCCCAATCAGCCCCAGCATTTT.

This clone has more than one count but fewer than ten. V gene TRBV29-1 combines with J gene TRBJ2-7; 11 nucleotides agree with TRBD2. Germline V lookup: CDR1 SQVTM, CDR2 ANQGSEA. J gave up 2 bases and V 7 bases, and 4 bases lay outside the gene matches. This CDR3 spans 13 amino acids. CDR3 bases: TGCAGCGGGCTAGCGGGGGGTACCTACGAGCAGTACTTC. Translation gives CSGLAGGTYEQYF.

This chain connects TRBV25-1 to TRBJ1-5; a possible D gene is TRBD1 (5 bases). Germline V CDR1 and CDR2: MGHDK, SYGVNS. This CDR3 is built from 16 residues. Trimming pared 4 bases from V and 5 bases from J, leaving 18 bases between. In nucleotides, the CDR3 is TGTGCCAGCAGTGTCCTTCCCCGACAGCCTGATCAGCCCCAGCATTTT. It specifies CASSVLPRQPDQPQHF.